This T cell receptor (beta chain) was obtained from a study of T cell changes during pregnancy in multiple sclerosis. Assay used: immunoSEQ multiplex PCR; TCRdb lists only in-frame clones, some missing. The sample has tens of thousands of clones, 90% seen once. V lost 4 bases to trimming and J lost 4 bases, with 5 bases between them. The CDR3 extends over 12 amino acids. Germline CDR1 and CDR2: MNHNY and SVGAGI (reference sequence). The clonotype comes from a female donor with multiple sclerosis, enrolled in a pregnancy study. Sequencing was performed on CD8+ T cells from peripheral blood mononuclear cells, taken before pregnancy. The chain recombines TRBV6-6 with TRBJ1-5; D is ambiguous. The chain's CDR3 is CASSFLNQPQHF. CDR3 bases: TGTGCCAGCAGTTTTTTAAATCAGCCCCAGCATTTT.